The 12 T cell receptor beta chains below were found in one sample sequenced in a study of OX40 agonist ivuxolimab in advanced cancers. Using immunoSEQ multiplex PCR, the repertoire was profiled, and TCRdb retains in-frame clones only, with some absent. Of 130,000 or so clones listed, 93% are singletons. The starting material was CD4+ or CD8+ T cells sorted from blood, obtained in a trial of the OX40 agonist ivuxolimab. These receptors were taken from an adult with an advanced solid tumor such as melanoma, head and neck, liver or kidney cancer.

The chain carries TRBV7-2 and TRBJ1-3; weak D call: TRBD1 (6 bases). Germline CDR1 is SGHTA and CDR2 is FQGNSA. V lost 1 base and J lost 4, with 11 bases in between. The CDR3 extends over 15 amino acids. DNA of the CDR3: TGTGCCAGCAGCTTAGAAGGAGGGGGAGGAAACACCATATATTTT. This encodes CASSLEGGGGNTIYF. The full variable domain, in which reference TRBV7-2 and TRBJ1-3 provide the parts outside the CDR3, is GAGVSQSPSNKVTEKGKDVELRCDPISGHTALYWYRQSLGQGLEFLIYFQGNSAPDKSGLPSDRFSAERTGGSVSTLTIQRTQQEDSAVYLCASSLEGGGGNTIYFGEGSWLTVV.

The chain employs TRBV6-5 and TRBJ2-7; tentative D call: TRBD1 (7 bases). Germline loops: CDR1 MNHEY, CDR2 SVGAGI. Trimming removed 6 bases from V and 2 bases from J, with 17 bases in between. This CDR3 region has 15 residues. The CDR3 sequence: CASRTRGDSTYEQYF. The CDR3 bases are TGTGCCAGCAGAACCCGCGGGGACAGTACCTACGAGCAGTACTTC.

The chain carries TRBV27 and TRBJ2-3, with a weak D call TRBD2 (5 bases). The CDR3 has 15 residues. Germline V lookup: CDR1 MNHEY, CDR2 SMNVEV (reference sequence). The V and J ends lost 5 bases and 2 bases respectively, with 14 bases between them. The CDR3 nucleotides read TGTGCCAGCAGTGACCCTGGAGGTTACACAGATACGCAGTATTTT. This encodes CASSDPGGYTDTQYF.

As DNA, the CDR3 is TGTGCCAGCAGCACCGGGACAGGGGCCGGCACTGAAGCTTTCTTT. Translation: CASSTGTGAGTEAFF. The chain is built from TRBV6-1 and TRBJ1-1, with 10 bases fitting TRBD1. The junction had 8 bases not matched to a gene; V was cut back by 6 bases and J by 4 bases. CDR3 length: 15 amino acids. Germline V gene lookup returns CDR1 MNHNS and CDR2 SASEGT.

This chain joins TRBV7-6 and TRBJ1-4; the D is unclear. The CDR3 sequence is 14 residues long. V dropped 3 bases and J dropped 0 bases, with 5 bases sitting between them. CDR1 and CDR2 (germline): SGHVS, FNYEAQ. As DNA, the CDR3 is TGTGCCAGCAGCTTGGGTGCAACTAATGAAAAACTGTTTTTT. Residues: CASSLGATNEKLFF. The full variable domain, with the rest looked up from reference TRBV7-6 and TRBJ1-4, is GAGVSQSPRYKVTKRGQDVALRCDPISGHVSLYWYRQALGQGPEFLTYFNYEAQQDKSGLPNDRFSAERPEGSISTLTIQRTEQRDSAMYRCASSLGATNEKLFFGSGTQLSVL.

The CDR3 sequence is CASSLRAPLGSPLHF. DNA for the CDR3: TGTGCCAGCAGTTTAAGGGCCCCCCTAGGTTCACCCCTCCACTTT. The chain joins TRBV28 to TRBJ1-6, with D unresolved. The CDR3 runs to 15 residues. CDR1 is MDHEN, CDR2 SYDVKM, per germline. The V gene lost 2 bases and the J gene lost 9 bases, with 14 bases spanning the gap.

The rearrangement links TRBV7-8 to TRBJ2-7, with TRBD1 as a possible D gene (6 bases). Per the germline V gene, CDR1 is SGHVS and CDR2 is FQNEAQ. V lost 1 base and J lost 3, with 10 bases in between. The CDR3 is 14 amino acids. The chain's CDR3 is CASSLGGQIYEQYF. The CDR3 DNA reads as TGTGCCAGCAGCTTAGGGGGGCAGATCTACGAGCAGTACTTC.

The V call is TRBV30, the J call TRBJ1-1; D remains unclear. In germline, CDR1 is GTSNPN, CDR2 SVGIG (reference sequence). The CDR3 has 11 residues. V was trimmed by 0 bases and J by 4 bases, leaving 3 bases between them. CDR3 nucleotides: TGTGCCTGGAGTGTAGGCACTGAAGCTTTCTTT. The encoded protein is CAWSVGTEAFF.

The chain couples TRBV30 to TRBJ2-5, with TRBD2 matching 9 bases. The CDR3 extends over 14 amino acids. V dropped 0 bases and J dropped 4; count of bases not matched to a gene: 3. The V gene's germline CDR1 is GTSNPN and CDR2 SVGIG (reference sequence). In DNA, the CDR3 is TGTGCCTGGAGTGTTAGCGGGAGCCCAGAGACCCAGTACTTC. This encodes CAWSVSGSPETQYF.

This chain links TRBV28 with TRBJ1-6; no clear D gene. Germline lookup yields CDR1 MDHEN and CDR2 SYDVKM. Trimming pared 3 bases from V and 0 bases from J, leaving 6 bases between. CDR3 length: 15 amino acids. CDR3 DNA sequence: TGTGCCAGCAGTTTCTACAGCTCCTATAATTCACCCCTCCACTTT. It is translated as CASSFYSSYNSPLHF.

The chain has TRBV13 and TRBJ1-5, with D perhaps matching TRBD1 (6 bases). The CDR3 is made up of 13 amino acids. V was clipped by 5 bases and J by 8 bases, with 13 bases between them. Germline V CDR1 and CDR2: PRHDT, FYEKMQ (reference sequence). CDR3 nucleotide sequence: TGTGCCAGCAGCCGCCGACCAGGGGAGCCCCAGCATTTT. Amino acids: CASSRRPGEPQHF.

This clone was recorded only once. The rearrangement joins TRBV10-2 to TRBJ2-7; the match to TRBD1 covers 7 bases. Looked up from germline, CDR1 is WSHSY and CDR2 is SAAADI. V shed 7 bases and J 4 bases; nucleotides not matched to a gene: 4. The CDR3 is 12 amino acids. The CDR3 protein is CASKGRGYEQYF. For the CDR3, the DNA is TGCGCCAGCAAAGGCAGGGGGTACGAGCAGTACTTC.